The 3 T cell receptor beta chains presented below share a single source sample, sequenced in a study of graft-versus-host responses after intestinal transplantation. Clones were sequenced by immunoSEQ multiplex PCR, and TCRdb holds only the in-frame ones, with some missing. The sample holds under 40,000 clones; about 93% are singletons and the top ten take about 0.8%. The sample here was PBMCs, taken 16 days after intestinal transplant. The origin of the receptors is a human patient who received an intestinal transplant, so some T cells may come from the graft donor.

This sequence joins TRBV7-9 and TRBJ2-5; D possibly corresponds to TRBD1 (6 bases). The CDR3 sequence is 13 residues long. Trimming took 4 bases from V and 4 from J, leaving 10 bases between them. Germline-derived CDR1 and CDR2 are SEHNR and FQNEAQ (reference sequence). The CDR3 sequence: CASSYLRGETQYF. CDR3 in DNA: TGTGCCAGCAGCTACCTCAGGGGAGAGACCCAGTACTTC. The full variable domain, completed using reference TRBV7-9 and TRBJ2-5, is DTGVSQNPRHKITKRGQNVTFRCDPISEHNRLYWYRQTLGQGPEFLTYFQNEAQLEKSRLLSDRFSAERPKGSFSTLEIQRTEQGDSAMYLCASSYLRGETQYFGPGTRLLVL.

The CDR3 region is CASSFEDRGDYEQYF. CDR3 DNA sequence: TGTGCCAGCAGTTTTGAAGACAGGGGAGACTACGAGCAGTACTTC. The chain is built from TRBV28 and TRBJ2-7; 8 bases are a match to TRBD1. Germline trimming cut 3 bases from V and 3 bases from J; bases unmatched to any gene: 7. This CDR3 comprises 15 residues. Germline V gene data show CDR1 as MDHEN and CDR2 as SYDVKM.

The gene calls are TRBV9 and TRBJ2-6; D is possibly TRBD1 or TRBD2 (6 bases each). The CDR3 loop spans 17 amino acids. The V end lost 3 bases, the J end lost 4 bases, and 17 bases lay between the germline ends. Per germline, CDR1 SGDLS and CDR2 YYNGEE. CDR3: CASSGDGGVGGANVLTF. CDR3 DNA: TGTGCCAGCAGCGGGGACGGGGGCGTGGGAGGGGCCAACGTCCTGACTTTC. The entire variable domain, with the rest obtained from reference TRBV9 and TRBJ2-6, is as follows: DSGVTQTPKHLITATGQRVTLRCSPRSGDLSVYWYQQSLDQGLQFLIQYYNGEERAKGNILERFSAQQFPDLHSELNLSSLELGDSALYFCASSGDGGVGGANVLTFGAGSRLTVL.